The clone carrying this TCR beta chain was detected a few times. Its antigen remains unidentified. The sample is drawn from a study of blood T cells in healthy people across ages. The CDR3 consists of 16 residues. V lost 6 bases to trimming and J lost 6 bases; unmatched junction nucleotides: 10. Looked up from germline, CDR1 is MNHNS and CDR2 is SASEGT. Regarding the study as a whole: Nothing was known about donor CMV status, and this possibly confounded expanded clonotype changes.

A second roughly 7 to 12 cycle PCR used barcoded and J-beta primers. MiXCR, run by TCRdb on the 5' RACE reads, gives a single entry per CDR3 protein. The repertoire holds more than 550,000 distinct CDR3 sequences, with approximately 21% as singletons. Whenever a sample was processed, at least 6 million PBMCs were isolated. The amount of total RNA extracted per sample was at least 6 micrograms. The chain uses TRBV6-1 and TRBJ1-6, with 8 positions matching TRBD1. Sequencing was carried out using blood. This clonotype was obtained from a man between 65 and 85 years old in good health. The CDR3 DNA reads TGTGCCAGCAGCATCAACAGGGGGGCCCTTAATTCACCCCTCCACTTT. It is translated as CASSINRGALNSPLHF.